A single sample gave rise to the 29 T cell receptor beta chains below, sequenced in a study of blood T cell repertoires in COVID-19. The assay was immunoSEQ multiplex PCR, and TCRdb's table has in-frame clones only and misses some. The sample has 180,000 or so clones, 75% to 80% seen once. The specimen was peripheral blood. The receptors come from a woman aged 50 to 65 with active or convalescent COVID-19.

This clone was counted a few times. This chain connects TRBV30 to TRBJ2-2, with D perhaps assigned TRBD1 or TRBD2 (5 bases each). V was clipped by 8 bases and J by 0 bases, with 13 bases between them. Germline CDR1 is GTSNPN and CDR2 is SVGIG (reference sequence). This CDR3 is built from 14 residues. This CDR3 reads CAGRGAANTGELFF. As DNA, the CDR3 is TGTGCCGGGCGAGGGGCAGCGAACACCGGGGAGCTGTTTTTT.

The sample holds one count of this clone. The J gene is TRBJ2-7, the V gene TRBV9, with TRBD2 as a possible D gene (7 bases). The germline V gene encodes CDR1 SGDLS and CDR2 YYNGEE. The V end lost 0 bases, the J end lost 6 bases, and 16 bases lay between the germline ends. This CDR3 contains 15 residues. CDR3 nucleotides: TGTGCCAGCAGCGTAGCGGGCCCCGCGGGGGCCGAGCAGTACTTC. It specifies CASSVAGPAGAEQYF. The entire variable domain, with the rest obtained from reference TRBV9 and TRBJ2-7, is as follows: DSGVTQTPKHLITATGQRVTLRCSPRSGDLSVYWYQQSLDQGLQFLIQYYNGEERAKGNILERFSAQQFPDLHSELNLSSLELGDSALYFCASSVAGPAGAEQYFGPGTRLTVT.

The genes are TRBV3-1 (or the pseudogene TRBV3-2) and TRBJ2-3; 15 nucleotides line up with TRBD2. Germline values: CDR1 LGHDT, CDR2 YNNKEL (reference sequence). The CDR3 totals 18 residues. Germline trimming cut 4 bases from V and 0 bases from J; bases unmatched to any gene: 5. CDR3 residues: CASSPGLAGGPSTDTQYF. The CDR3 DNA sequence: TGTGCCAGCAGCCCCGGACTAGCGGGGGGGCCTAGCACAGATACGCAGTATTTT.

This clone was detected only a few times. The CDR3 DNA reads as TGTGCCAGCAGTGGTACTAGGGGGCGGGACACCTTC. Translating gives CASSGTRGRDTF. The chain combines TRBV2 with TRBJ1-2, with TRBD1 matching 7 bases. After removal of 4 bases from V and 12 bases from J, the junction contained 8 bases not matched to a gene. CDR1 and CDR2 from the germline V gene are SNHLY and FYNNEI. The CDR3 is 12 residues long.

This clone was found a few times. The CDR3 nucleotides read TGTGCCAGCTCACTTGGGACAGTTAGCAATCAGCCCCAGCATTTT. It is translated as CASSLGTVSNQPQHF. The chain employs TRBV18 and TRBJ1-5, with 7 bases matching TRBD1. This CDR3 is built from 15 residues. Trimming removed 4 bases from V and 0 bases from J; junction bases left unmatched: 3. The V gene's germline CDR1 is KGHSH and CDR2 LQKENI. Based on the CDR3 plus reference TRBV18 and TRBJ1-5, the full variable domain is NAGVMQNPRHLVRRRGQEARLRCSPMKGHSHVYWYRQLPEEGLKFMVYLQKENIIDESGMPKERFSAEFPKEGPSILRIQQVVRGDSAAYFCASSLGTVSNQPQHFGDGTRLSIL.

The CDR3 region has the DNA TGTGCCGCCAGGGGGACAACTAATGAAAAACTGTTTTTT. It specifies CAARGTTNEKLFF. The genes are TRBV2 and TRBJ1-4; TRBD1 matches at 7 bases. V shed 11 bases and J 0 bases; nucleotides not matched to a gene: 3. This CDR3 is built from 13 residues. In germline, CDR1 is SNHLY, CDR2 FYNNEI.

V and J are TRBV7-3 and TRBJ2-1; D is perhaps TRBD1 (5 bases). The CDR3 contains 15 residues. Trimming took off 4 bases at V and 7 bases at J, with 17 bases between the two ends. Germline CDR1 and CDR2: SGHTA and FQGTGA. The CDR3 loop reads CASSSLGARRNEQFF. In DNA, the CDR3 is TGTGCCAGCAGCTCCCTTGGGGCTAGGAGAAATGAGCAGTTCTTC.

The chain uses TRBV7-2 and TRBJ2-1; possible D gene TRBD2, 6 bases. CDR3 length equals 17 residues. Germline assignment: CDR1 SGHTA and CDR2 FQGNSA. V was shortened by 5 bases and J by 6 bases, with 23 bases between the two germline ends. Here the CDR3 reads CASSIGGRVLVSNEQFF. The CDR3 nucleotides are TGTGCCAGCAGCATAGGAGGGCGGGTTTTAGTTTCCAATGAGCAGTTCTTC.

The V gene is TRBV7-9, the J gene TRBJ1-5; a weak D match, TRBD1 (5 bases). This CDR3 spans 15 amino acids. CDR1 and CDR2 (germline): SEHNR, FQNEAQ (reference sequence). V dropped 1 base and J dropped 2 bases, with 9 bases sitting between them. The CDR3 DNA is TGTGCCAGCAGCTTAGGCAGGGAGGGCAATCAGCCCCAGCATTTT. Amino acid sequence: CASSLGREGNQPQHF.

The rearrangement links TRBV27 to TRBJ2-7; 9 bases map to TRBD2. This CDR3 is built from 16 residues. Germline V gene sequence: CDR1 MNHEY, CDR2 SMNVEV (reference sequence). Losses at the gene ends were 3 bases for V and 1 base for J; bases not matched to a gene: 7. This chain's CDR3 is CASSFNSGSLSYEQYF. CDR3 DNA: TGTGCCAGCAGTTTCAATAGCGGGAGTTTATCCTACGAGCAGTACTTC.

This clone was counted once. This chain connects TRBV9 to TRBJ1-6; perhaps TRBD1 as D (5 bases). Per germline, CDR1 SGDLS and CDR2 YYNGEE. Between the trimmed V and J ends, which lost 5 bases and 8 bases, there was a span of 14 bases. This CDR3 contains 14 residues. The CDR3 is CASRQGAGDSPLHF. The CDR3 coding sequence is TGTGCCAGCAGACAAGGGGCGGGGGATTCACCCCTCCACTTT.

The V gene is TRBV6-1, the J gene TRBJ2-7; 8 bases line up with TRBD1. Germline V lookup: CDR1 MNHNS, CDR2 SASEGT. This CDR3 has 18 residues. Trimming cost V 4 bases and J 3 bases; bases outside gene matches: 17. Written as DNA, the CDR3 is TGTGCCAGCAGTGCGACCTCCGGGACAGGTATTATGATCTACGAGCAGTACTTC. Protein product: CASSATSGTGIMIYEQYF.

This clone has a single count. The gene calls are TRBV5-4 and TRBJ2-1; 9 nucleotides align to TRBD2. V lost 4 bases, J lost 10 bases, and 3 bases stayed unmatched. CDR1 and CDR2 from the germline V gene are SGHNT and YYREEE (reference sequence). The CDR3 covers 12 residues. The CDR3 spells CASSHSGGEQFF. Here the CDR3 DNA reads TGTGCCAGCAGCCATAGCGGGGGAGAGCAGTTCTTC.

This clone was recorded a few times. V usage is TRBV21-1 and J usage is TRBJ2-7; the table calls TRBD1, which could not be checked here. TRBV21-1 is labeled a pseudogene. This CDR3 contains 15 residues. This chain's CDR3 is CASSAPGTRFYEQYF. CDR3 nucleotides: TGTGCCAGCAGTGCTCCGGGGACAAGGTTCTACGAGCAGTACTTC.

This chain connects TRBV9 to TRBJ2-1, with TRBD1 matching over 7 bases. The CDR3 has 15 residues. Germline V gene lookup returns CDR1 SGDLS and CDR2 YYNGEE. The junction had 8 bases not matched to a gene; V was cut back by 4 bases and J by 4 bases. The CDR3 sequence: CASSLGDSQYNEQFF. CDR3 nucleotides: TGTGCCAGCAGCCTGGGGGACAGTCAATACAATGAGCAGTTCTTC.

This clone has a handful of counts. The chain combines TRBV5-5 with TRBJ1-1, with D perhaps matching TRBD1 (6 bases). Germline assignment: CDR1 SGHKS and CDR2 YYEKEE (reference sequence). The CDR3 consists of 14 residues. The V end was cut by 0 bases, the J end by 4 bases, with 10 bases between. This chain's CDR3 is CASSLDQGSTEAFF. CDR3 bases: TGTGCCAGCAGCTTGGATCAGGGGAGCACTGAAGCTTTCTTT.

This chain links TRBV6-2 or TRBV6-3 with TRBJ1-5; TRBD1 matches at 8 bases. V trimming: 2 bases; J trimming: 5 bases; junction bases outside the gene matches: 11. This CDR3 contains 17 residues. Germline-derived CDR1 and CDR2 are MNHEY and SVGEGT. In DNA form, the CDR3 reads TGTGCCAGCAGTTACAAGGTAGTAGACAGGGGTCATCAGCCCCAGCATTTT. This translates into CASSYKVVDRGHQPQHF.

The chain uses TRBV19 and TRBJ2-3, with D perhaps matching TRBD2 (6 bases). Trimming pared 9 bases from V and 2 bases from J, leaving 12 bases between. The CDR3 length is 13 residues. Per germline, CDR1 LNHDA and CDR2 SQIVND (reference sequence). Written as DNA, the CDR3 is TGTGCCAGCAGAGCGGGTGTCACAGATACGCAGTATTTT. It translates to CASRAGVTDTQYF.

This clone was recorded once. The chain is built from TRBV27 and TRBJ1-2; D possibly corresponds to TRBD1 (5 bases). Germline V gives CDR1 MNHEY, CDR2 SMNVEV (reference sequence). The V and J ends lost 2 bases and 2 bases respectively, with 12 bases between them. This CDR3 contains 15 residues. This CDR3 is CASSLTWGGNYGYTF. The DNA of the CDR3 is TGTGCCAGCAGTTTAACATGGGGCGGAAACTATGGCTACACCTTC.

This chain uses TRBV4-2 with TRBJ1-4; 9 bases are a match to TRBD1. The CDR3 totals 16 residues. V shed 3 bases and J 8 bases; nucleotides not matched to a gene: 10. Germline V lookup: CDR1 LGHNA, CDR2 YNFKEQ. The CDR3 reads CASSQARTGEGEKLFF. The DNA for the CDR3 is TGTGCCAGCAGCCAGGCACGGACAGGGGAGGGCGAAAAACTGTTTTTT.

The chain couples TRBV2 to TRBJ1-6; tentatively, D is TRBD1 (5 bases). The CDR3 runs 14 residues. V shed 10 bases and J shed 5 bases, with 15 bases lying between them. Looked up from germline, CDR1 is SNHLY and CDR2 is FYNNEI. In nucleotides, the CDR3 is TGTGCCACCTCTCCGACAGCCCATAATTCACCCCTCCACTTT. This translates into CATSPTAHNSPLHF.

The J gene is TRBJ1-1, the V gene TRBV11-2; a possible D gene is TRBD1 (6 bases). Germline values: CDR1 SGHAT, CDR2 FQNNGV. Trimming left V 5 bases short and J 1 base short, with 8 bases between. The length of the CDR3 is 13 residues. This CDR3 reads CASSQGRNTEAFF. CDR3 nucleotide sequence: TGTGCCAGCAGCCAGGGGCGGAACACTGAAGCTTTCTTT.

The V call is TRBV5-1, the J call TRBJ1-4; unclear D gene. CDR1 and CDR2 (germline): SGHRS, YFSETQ. V was pared by 4 bases and J by 8 bases, with 12 bases between. This CDR3 comprises 13 residues. CDR3 sequence: CASSEAPREKLFF. As DNA, the CDR3 is TGCGCCAGCAGCGAGGCACCTAGAGAAAAACTGTTTTTT.

The rearrangement joins TRBV18 to TRBJ2-7; the D gene is possibly TRBD2 (5 bases). This CDR3 comprises 14 residues. CDR1 KGHSH and CDR2 LQKENI come from the germline V gene. V lost 2 bases and J 3 bases, leaving 11 bases between the germline ends. The CDR3 reads CASSPSSFIYEQYF. The CDR3 DNA follows: TGTGCCAGCTCACCATCTAGCTTTATCTACGAGCAGTACTTC. The whole variable domain, filled in from reference TRBV18 and TRBJ2-7, reads NAGVMQNPRHLVRRRGQEARLRCSPMKGHSHVYWYRQLPEEGLKFMVYLQKENIIDESGMPKERFSAEFPKEGPSILRIQQVVRGDSAAYFCASSPSSFIYEQYFGPGTRLTVT.

A few counts support this clone. The rearrangement links TRBV2 to TRBJ1-1; D may be TRBD1 (6 bases). Germline CDR1 and CDR2: SNHLY and FYNNEI. The CDR3 is made up of 15 amino acids. The V end lost 5 bases, the J end lost 11 bases, and 24 bases lay between the germline ends. The DNA for the CDR3 is TGTGCCAGCAGTTTTGACAGGCGGGGGCCGGGTGGGGCTTTCTTT. Encoded protein: CASSFDRRGPGGAFF. The full variable domain, its missing parts supplied by reference TRBV2 and TRBJ1-1, is EPEVTQTPSHQVTQMGQEVILRCVPISNHLYFYWYRQILGQKVEFLVSFYNNEISEKSEIFDDQFSVERPDGSNFTLKIRSTKLEDSAMYFCASSFDRRGPGGAFFGQGTRLTVV.

Here the CDR3 reads CSVVGRSYEQYF. CDR3 DNA: TGCAGCGTTGTTGGCAGATCCTACGAGCAGTACTTC. The rearrangement joins TRBV29-1 to TRBJ2-7; D is unresolved. The CDR3 has 12 residues. Germline assignment: CDR1 SQVTM and CDR2 ANQGSEA. V lost 4 bases and J 1 base, leaving 8 bases between the germline ends.

This rearrangement joins TRBV14 to TRBJ1-2, with no clear D. This CDR3 is built from 15 residues. Looked up from germline, CDR1 is SGHDN and CDR2 is FVKESK. The V and J ends lost 0 bases and 4 bases respectively, with 12 bases between them. This chain's CDR3 is CASSQDAGEVYGYTF. CDR3 in DNA: TGTGCCAGCAGCCAAGACGCCGGTGAAGTCTATGGCTACACCTTC.

The V gene is TRBV12-5, the J gene TRBJ1-2; no clear D gene. Germline CDR1 and CDR2: LGHNT and FRNRAP. This CDR3 has 13 amino acids. Trimming took 1 base from V and 4 from J, leaving 7 bases between them. The CDR3, as DNA: TGTGCTAGTGGTTTGGGACAAGCCTATGGCTACACCTTC. This translates into CASGLGQAYGYTF.

This chain joins TRBV29-1 and TRBJ1-1; D gene unclear. Trimming cost V 7 bases and J 1 base, with 10 bases left between them. CDR3 size: 12 residues. CDR1 is SQVTM, CDR2 ANQGSEA, per germline. Here the CDR3 DNA reads TGCAGCGCCCTACAGACGAACACTGAAGCTTTCTTT. Its protein product is CSALQTNTEAFF.